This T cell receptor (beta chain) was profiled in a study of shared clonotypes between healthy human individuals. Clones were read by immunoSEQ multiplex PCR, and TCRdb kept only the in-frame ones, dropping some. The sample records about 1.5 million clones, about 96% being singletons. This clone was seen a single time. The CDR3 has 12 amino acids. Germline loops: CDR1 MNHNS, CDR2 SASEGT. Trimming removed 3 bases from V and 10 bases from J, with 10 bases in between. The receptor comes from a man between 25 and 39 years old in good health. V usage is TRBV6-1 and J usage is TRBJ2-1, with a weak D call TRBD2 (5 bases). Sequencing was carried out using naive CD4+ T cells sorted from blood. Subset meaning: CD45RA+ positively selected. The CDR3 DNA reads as TGTGCCAGCAGTGACCTCGGACTGGAGCAGTTCTTC. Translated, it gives CASSDLGLEQFF.